This TCR beta chain is drawn from a study of T cells in Graves' hyperthyroidism and ophthalmopathy. The sample holds many counts of this clonotype. RNA transcripts yielded amplified TCR beta CDR3 regions. A first-round RT-PCR of the TCR CDR3 used the HTBI primer set. TCRdb reprocessed the multiplex PCR reads with MiXCR, giving one entry per CDR3 protein. The sample has about 500,000 distinct CDR3 sequences; around 15% are singletons. It was uncontrolled infection, other autoimmune disease, pregnancy or lactation that excluded patients. This CDR3 contains 15 residues. Germline CDR1 reads GTSNPN; CDR2 reads SVGIG (reference sequence). V was shortened by 1 base and J by 3 bases, with 13 bases between the two germline ends.

This TCR was recovered from a woman aged 18-35 years with Graves' hyperthyroidism. The chain couples TRBV30 to TRBJ1-3; possible D gene TRBD1, 6 bases. The sample consisted of blood. The CDR3 loop is CAWSEPGASGNTIYF. In DNA, the CDR3 is TGTGCCTGGAGTGAGCCGGGGGCGAGTGGAAACACCATATATTTT.